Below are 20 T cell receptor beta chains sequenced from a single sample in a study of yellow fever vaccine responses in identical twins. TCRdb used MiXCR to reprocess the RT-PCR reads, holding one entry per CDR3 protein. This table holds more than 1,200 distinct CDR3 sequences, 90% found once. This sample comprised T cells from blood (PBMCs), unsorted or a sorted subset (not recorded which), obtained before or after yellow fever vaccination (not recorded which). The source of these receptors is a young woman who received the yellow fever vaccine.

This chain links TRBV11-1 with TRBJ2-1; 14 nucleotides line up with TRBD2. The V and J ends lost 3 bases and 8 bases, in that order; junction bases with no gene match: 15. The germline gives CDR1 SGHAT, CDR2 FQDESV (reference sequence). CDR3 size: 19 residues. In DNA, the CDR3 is TGTGCCAGCAGCTTGAGGACTAGCGGGGGGACTTTTTTCGTTGATGAGCAGTTCTTC. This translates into CASSLRTSGGTFFVDEQFF.

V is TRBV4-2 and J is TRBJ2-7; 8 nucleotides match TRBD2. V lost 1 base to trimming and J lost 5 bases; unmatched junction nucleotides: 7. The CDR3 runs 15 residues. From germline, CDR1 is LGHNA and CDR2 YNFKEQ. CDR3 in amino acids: CASSQVGGGSHEQYF. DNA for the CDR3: TGTGCCAGCAGCCAAGTCGGGGGGGGCAGCCACGAGCAGTACTTC.

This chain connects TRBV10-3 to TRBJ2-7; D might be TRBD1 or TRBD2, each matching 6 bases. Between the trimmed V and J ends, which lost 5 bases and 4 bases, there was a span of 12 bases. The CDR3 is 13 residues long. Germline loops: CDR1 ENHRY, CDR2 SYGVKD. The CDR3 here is CAISRGAEYEQYF. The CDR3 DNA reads TGTGCCATCAGTAGGGGGGCTGAGTACGAGCAGTACTTC.

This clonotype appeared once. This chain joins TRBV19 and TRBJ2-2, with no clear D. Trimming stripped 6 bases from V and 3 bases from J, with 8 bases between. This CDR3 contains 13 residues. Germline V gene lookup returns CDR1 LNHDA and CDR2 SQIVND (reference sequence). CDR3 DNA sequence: TGTGCCAGTAGGCTACAATACACCGGGGAGCTGTTTTTT. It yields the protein CASRLQYTGELFF. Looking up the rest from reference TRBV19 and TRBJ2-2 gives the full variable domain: DGGITQSPKYLFRKEGQNVTLSCEQNLNHDAMYWYRQDPGQGLRLIYYSQIVNDFQKGDIAEGYSVSREKKESFPLTVTSAQKNPTAFYLCASRLQYTGELFFGEGSRLTVL.

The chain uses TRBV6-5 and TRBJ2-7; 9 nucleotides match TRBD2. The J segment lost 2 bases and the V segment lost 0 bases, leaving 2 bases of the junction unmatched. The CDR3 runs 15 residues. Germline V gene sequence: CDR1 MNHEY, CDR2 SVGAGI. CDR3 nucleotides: TGTGCCAGCAGTTACTCGGTAGCGGGGGCCTACGAGCAGTACTTC. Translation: CASSYSVAGAYEQYF.

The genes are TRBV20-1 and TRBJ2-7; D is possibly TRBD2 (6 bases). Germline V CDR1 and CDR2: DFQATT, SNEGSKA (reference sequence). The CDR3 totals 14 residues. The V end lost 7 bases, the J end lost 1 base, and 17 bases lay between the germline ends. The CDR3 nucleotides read TGCAGTGGGTGGGCCGGCGGGGATTCCTACGAGCAGTACTTC. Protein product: CSGWAGGDSYEQYF.

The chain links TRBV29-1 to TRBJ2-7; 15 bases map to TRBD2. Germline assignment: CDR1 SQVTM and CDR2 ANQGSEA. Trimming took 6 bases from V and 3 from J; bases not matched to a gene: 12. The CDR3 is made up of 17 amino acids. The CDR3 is CSVWGLAGGRALYEQYF. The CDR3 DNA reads TGCAGCGTCTGGGGACTAGCGGGAGGTAGGGCTCTCTACGAGCAGTACTTC.

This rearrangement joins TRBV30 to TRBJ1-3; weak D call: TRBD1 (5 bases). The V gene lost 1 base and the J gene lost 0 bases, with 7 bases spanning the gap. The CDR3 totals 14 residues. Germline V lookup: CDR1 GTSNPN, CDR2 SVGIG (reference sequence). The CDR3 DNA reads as TGTGCCTGGAGTGGACAGATCTCTGGAAACACCATATATTTT. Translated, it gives CAWSGQISGNTIYF.

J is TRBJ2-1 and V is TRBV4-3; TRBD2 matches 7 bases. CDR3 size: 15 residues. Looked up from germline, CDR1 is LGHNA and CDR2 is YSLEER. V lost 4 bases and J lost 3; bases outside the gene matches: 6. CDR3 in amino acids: CASSRGTGGYNEQFF. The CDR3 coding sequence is TGCGCCAGCAGCCGAGGGACGGGAGGCTACAATGAGCAGTTCTTC.

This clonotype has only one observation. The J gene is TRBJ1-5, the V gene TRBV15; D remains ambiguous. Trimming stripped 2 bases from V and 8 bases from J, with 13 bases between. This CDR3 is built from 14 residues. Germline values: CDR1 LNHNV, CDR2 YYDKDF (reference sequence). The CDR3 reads CATSRNTGTKPQHF. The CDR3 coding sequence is TGTGCCACCAGCAGAAACACGGGAACGAAGCCCCAGCATTTT.

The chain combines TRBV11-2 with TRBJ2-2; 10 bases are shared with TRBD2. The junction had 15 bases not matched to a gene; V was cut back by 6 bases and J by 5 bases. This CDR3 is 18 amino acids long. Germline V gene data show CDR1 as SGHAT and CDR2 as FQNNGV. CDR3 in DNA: TGTGCCAGCAGAACTAGGGCTAGCGGGAGCCGTATGACCGGGGAGCTGTTTTTT. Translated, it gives CASRTRASGSRMTGELFF. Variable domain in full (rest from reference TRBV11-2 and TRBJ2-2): EAGVAQSPRYKIIEKRQSVAFWCNPISGHATLYWYQQILGQGPKLLIQFQNNGVVDDSQLPKDRFSAERLKGVDSTLKIQPAKLEDSAVYLCASRTRASGSRMTGELFFGEGSRLTVL.

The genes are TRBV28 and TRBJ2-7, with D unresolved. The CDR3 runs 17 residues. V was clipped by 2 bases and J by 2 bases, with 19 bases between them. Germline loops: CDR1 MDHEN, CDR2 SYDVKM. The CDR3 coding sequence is TGTGCCAGCAGTTTAGTTGTGTCAGCACTCACTCCCTACGAGCAGTACTTC. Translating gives CASSLVVSALTPYEQYF.

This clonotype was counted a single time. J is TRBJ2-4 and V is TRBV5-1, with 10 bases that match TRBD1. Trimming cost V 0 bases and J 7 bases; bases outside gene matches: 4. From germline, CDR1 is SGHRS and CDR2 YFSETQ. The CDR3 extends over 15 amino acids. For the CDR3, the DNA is TGCGCCAGCAGCTTGGAGGGACAGGGGTCCAACATTCAGTACTTC. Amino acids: CASSLEGQGSNIQYF.

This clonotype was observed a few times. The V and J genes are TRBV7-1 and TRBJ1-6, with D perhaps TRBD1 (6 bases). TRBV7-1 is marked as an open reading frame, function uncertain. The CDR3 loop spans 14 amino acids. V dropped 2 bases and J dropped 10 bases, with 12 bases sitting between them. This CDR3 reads CASSSSTGPSPLHF. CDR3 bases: TGTGCCAGCAGCTCAAGTACAGGGCCCTCACCCCTCCACTTT.

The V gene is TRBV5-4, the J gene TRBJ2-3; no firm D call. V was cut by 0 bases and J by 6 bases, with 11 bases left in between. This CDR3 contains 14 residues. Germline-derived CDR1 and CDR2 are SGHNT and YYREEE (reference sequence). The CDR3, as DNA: TGTGCCAGCAGCTTGGCACCGTCGGTCGATACGCAGTATTTT. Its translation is CASSLAPSVDTQYF.

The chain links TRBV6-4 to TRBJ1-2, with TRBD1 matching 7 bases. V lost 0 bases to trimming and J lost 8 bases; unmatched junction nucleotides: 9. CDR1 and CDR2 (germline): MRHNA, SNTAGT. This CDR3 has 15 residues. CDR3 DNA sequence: TGTGCCAGCAGTGACTCATCGACAGGGTCTGGGGGCTACACCTTC. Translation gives CASSDSSTGSGGYTF.

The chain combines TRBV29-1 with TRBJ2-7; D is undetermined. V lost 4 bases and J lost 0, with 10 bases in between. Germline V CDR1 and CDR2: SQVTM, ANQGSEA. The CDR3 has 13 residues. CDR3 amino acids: CSVVVASSYEQYF. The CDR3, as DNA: TGCAGCGTTGTGGTAGCAAGCTCCTACGAGCAGTACTTC.

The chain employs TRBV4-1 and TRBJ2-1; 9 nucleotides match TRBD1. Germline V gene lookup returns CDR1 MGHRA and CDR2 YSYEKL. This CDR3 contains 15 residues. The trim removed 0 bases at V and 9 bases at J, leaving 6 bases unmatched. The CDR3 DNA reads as TGCGCCAGCAGCCAAGATGAAACAGGGGGCTTTGAGCAGTTCTTC. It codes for CASSQDETGGFEQFF.

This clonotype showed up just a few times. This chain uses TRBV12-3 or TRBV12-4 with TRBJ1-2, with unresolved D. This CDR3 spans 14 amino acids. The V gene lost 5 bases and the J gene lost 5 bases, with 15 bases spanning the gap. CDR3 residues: CASSLREVGYGYTF. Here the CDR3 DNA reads TGTGCCAGCAGTCTTCGGGAAGTCGGGTATGGCTACACCTTC.

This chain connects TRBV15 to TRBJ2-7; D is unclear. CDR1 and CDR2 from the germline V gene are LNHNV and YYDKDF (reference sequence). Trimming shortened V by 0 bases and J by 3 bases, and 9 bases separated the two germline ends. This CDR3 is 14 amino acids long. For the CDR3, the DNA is TGTGCCACCAGCAGAGAGGGAATTCTCTACGAGCAGTACTTC. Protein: CATSREGILYEQYF.